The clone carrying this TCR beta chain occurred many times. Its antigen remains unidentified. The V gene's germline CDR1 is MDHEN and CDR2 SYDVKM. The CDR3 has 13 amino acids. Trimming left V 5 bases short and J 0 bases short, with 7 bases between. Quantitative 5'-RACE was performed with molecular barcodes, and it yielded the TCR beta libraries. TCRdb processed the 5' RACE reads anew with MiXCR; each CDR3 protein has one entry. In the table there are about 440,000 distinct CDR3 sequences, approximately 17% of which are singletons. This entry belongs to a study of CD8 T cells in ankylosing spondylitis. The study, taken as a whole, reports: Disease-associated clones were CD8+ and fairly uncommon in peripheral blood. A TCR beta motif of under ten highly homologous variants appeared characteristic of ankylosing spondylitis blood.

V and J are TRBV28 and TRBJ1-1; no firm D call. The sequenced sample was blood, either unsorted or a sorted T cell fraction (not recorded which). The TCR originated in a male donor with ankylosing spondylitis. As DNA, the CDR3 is TGTGCCAGCAGTCCCAGAATGAACACTGAAGCTTTCTTT. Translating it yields CASSPRMNTEAFF.